These 27 T cell receptor beta chains were all obtained from the same sample, sequenced in a study of OX40 agonist ivuxolimab in advanced cancers. Library construction relied on the immunoSEQ multiplex PCR assay. Here the immuneACCESS table is served through TCRdb, limited to in-frame sequences with V and J called. Missing clones are a known gap in these copies; in checked studies unresolved V genes cover under half, and the rest lacks a known reason. This sample holds about 86,000 clones; about 89% were observed only once. In total, the top ten clones hold roughly 9.3% of the sample. The sample here was CD4+ or CD8+ T cells sorted from blood, taken in a trial of the OX40 agonist ivuxolimab. Receptor source: an adult with an advanced solid tumor such as melanoma, head and neck, liver or kidney cancer.

The chain is built from TRBV12-5 and TRBJ1-1; D is possibly TRBD1 (6 bases). Per germline, CDR1 LGHNT and CDR2 FRNRAP. Between the trimmed V and J ends, which lost 0 bases and 0 bases, there was a span of 17 bases. The length of the CDR3 is 18 residues. The DNA of the CDR3 is TGTGCTAGTGGTTTGGTAGTCGGACAGCTCTCCATGAACACTGAAGCTTTCTTT. Its protein product is CASGLVVGQLSMNTEAFF.

The chain joins TRBV30 to TRBJ2-7, with D tentatively TRBD1 (8 bases). The germline V gene has CDR1 GTSNPN and CDR2 SVGIG (reference sequence). This CDR3 contains 14 residues. The V end was cut by 3 bases, the J end by 3 bases, with 15 bases between. The CDR3 coding sequence is TGTGCCTGGAGAGTCACAGGGGGGGTCTACGAGCAGTACTTC. This sequence encodes CAWRVTGGVYEQYF.

The chain employs TRBV19 and TRBJ2-4; 7 bases fit TRBD1. Germline lookup yields CDR1 LNHDA and CDR2 SQIVND (reference sequence). This CDR3 has 14 residues. V lost 8 bases, J lost 8 bases, and 12 bases stayed unmatched. The CDR3 loop reads CASGYPGGGDIQYF. The CDR3 DNA reads TGTGCCAGTGGATATCCAGGGGGTGGGGACATTCAGTACTTC.

V gene TRBV28 combines with J gene TRBJ1-4, with TRBD1 matching 12 bases. Losses at the gene ends were 3 bases for V and 5 bases for J; bases not matched to a gene: 7. This CDR3 has 17 residues. The V gene's germline CDR1 is MDHEN and CDR2 SYDVKM. In nucleotides, the CDR3 is TGTGCCAGCAGTTTCCCGGGACAGGGGGCGTCGAATGAAAAACTGTTTTTT. Translating it yields CASSFPGQGASNEKLFF.

The chain employs TRBV5-5 and TRBJ2-3; tentative D call: TRBD1 (5 bases). Trimming removed 3 bases from V and 2 bases from J, with 13 bases in between. Germline loops: CDR1 SGHKS, CDR2 YYEKEE (reference sequence). This CDR3 has 15 amino acids. In DNA form, the CDR3 reads TGTGCCAGCAGCTCGGACACGGAGAACACAGATACGCAGTATTTT. It translates to CASSSDTENTDTQYF.

The chain links TRBV29-1 to TRBJ2-7; D might be TRBD2 (7 bases). From germline, CDR1 is SQVTM and CDR2 ANQGSEA. Trimming took 3 bases from V and 0 from J, leaving 12 bases between them. The CDR3 contains 14 residues. The CDR3 DNA reads as TGCAGCGTTGAGGGCGGGGGCCTCTCCTACGAGCAGTACTTC. Translating it yields CSVEGGGLSYEQYF.

The chain links TRBV7-9 to TRBJ2-5, with a possible D match to TRBD2 (5 bases). There are 14 residues in the CDR3. Trimming took 4 bases from V and 5 from J, leaving 14 bases between them. Per germline, CDR1 SEHNR and CDR2 FQNEAQ (reference sequence). The CDR3 spells CASSSDGEWETQYF. In DNA form, the CDR3 reads TGTGCCAGCAGCTCTGACGGGGAATGGGAGACCCAGTACTTC.

The chain is built from TRBV27 and TRBJ2-1; no clear D. CDR1 is MNHEY and CDR2 is SMNVEV in the germline V gene (reference sequence). This CDR3 is built from 12 residues. The ends were cut back, 4 bases at V and 9 bases at J, with 10 bases in the middle. CDR3 nucleotide sequence: TGTGCCAGCAGTTCCCCCAATAGTGAGCAGTTCTTC. Translated, it gives CASSSPNSEQFF.

V and J are TRBV7-9 and TRBJ1-1; D remains ambiguous. The CDR3 totals 12 residues. The germline V gene encodes CDR1 SEHNR and CDR2 FQNEAQ (reference sequence). V gave up 7 bases and J gave up 1 base, with 7 bases separating them. The CDR3 DNA reads TGTGCCAGCATACGGGCGAACACTGAAGCTTTCTTT. This codes for CASIRANTEAFF.

The CDR3 region is CASSLDIAGGYEQYF. The DNA of the CDR3 is TGTGCCAGCAGCTTAGATATAGCGGGGGGCTACGAGCAGTACTTC. The chain is built from TRBV11-3 and TRBJ2-7; 10 bases line up with TRBD2. Germline V gives CDR1 SGHNT, CDR2 YENEEA. V lost 0 bases and J lost 3; bases outside the gene matches: 2. This CDR3 comprises 15 residues. The whole variable domain, remainder taken from reference TRBV11-3 and TRBJ2-7, is EAGVVQSPRYKIIEKKQPVAFWCNPISGHNTLYWYLQNLGQGPELLIRYENEEAVDDSQLPKDRFSAERLKGVDSTLKIQPAELGDSAVYLCASSLDIAGGYEQYFGPGTRLTVT.

The chain combines TRBV9 with TRBJ2-7; 8 bases map to TRBD1. CDR1 is SGDLS, CDR2 YYNGEE, per germline. The CDR3 extends over 14 amino acids. V lost 3 bases and J lost 4; bases outside the gene matches: 6. CDR3 region: CASSDRDRSYEQYF. The CDR3 DNA reads as TGTGCCAGCAGCGACCGGGACAGGTCGTACGAGCAGTACTTC.

The rearrangement links TRBV7-3 to TRBJ2-3, with 8 bases fitting TRBD2. CDR3 length equals 15 residues. The ends lost 4 bases at V and 6 bases at J; junction bases unmatched: 9. Germline lookup yields CDR1 SGHTA and CDR2 FQGTGA. CDR3 loop: CASSSRTSLADTQYF. DNA for the CDR3: TGTGCCAGCAGCTCGCGGACTAGCCTTGCTGATACGCAGTATTTT.

The rearrangement uses TRBV27 and TRBJ2-7; the D call may be TRBD1 or TRBD2 (5 bases each). Germline V gene data show CDR1 as MNHEY and CDR2 as SMNVEV (reference sequence). V was pared by 0 bases and J by 2 bases, with 11 bases between. The CDR3 is 15 amino acids. The CDR3 bases are TGTGCCAGCAGTTTATCTGGGACCGCAGCCTACGAGCAGTACTTC. Translated, it gives CASSLSGTAAYEQYF.

The genes are TRBV28 and TRBJ2-1; TRBD2 aligns across 10 bases. Looked up from germline, CDR1 is MDHEN and CDR2 is SYDVKM. The V and J ends lost 1 base and 5 bases, in that order; junction bases with no gene match: 8. The CDR3 is 17 residues long. The CDR3 here is CASSLYEASGRDNEQFF. CDR3 in DNA: TGTGCCAGCAGTTTATACGAGGCTAGCGGGAGAGACAATGAGCAGTTCTTC.

Only a few counts were recorded for this clone. Other nucleotide sequences from this sample produce the same CDR3. The V call is TRBV18, the J call TRBJ2-5; D call uncertain. Trimming pared 3 bases from V and 2 bases from J, leaving 1 base between. CDR3 length: 11 amino acids. Germline V gene lookup returns CDR1 KGHSH and CDR2 LQKENI. The CDR3 region is CASSPQETQYF. The CDR3 DNA is TGTGCCAGCTCACCGCAAGAGACCCAGTACTTC.

This clone was seen once. The chain joins TRBV11-2 to TRBJ2-1; 7 bases align to TRBD2. Losses at the gene ends were 3 bases for V and 9 bases for J; bases not matched to a gene: 5. The CDR3 is made up of 13 amino acids. Per germline, CDR1 SGHAT and CDR2 FQNNGV. The CDR3, as DNA: TGTGCCAGCAGCTTGGGAGGGGAGGGTGAGCAGTTCTTC. This codes for CASSLGGEGEQFF.

The chain joins TRBV4-1 to TRBJ2-7, with 8 bases lining up with TRBD1. The CDR3 sequence is 15 residues long. Trimming at V came to 2 bases and at J to 3 bases, leaving 6 bases not matched to a gene. Germline values: CDR1 MGHRA, CDR2 YSYEKL. In DNA, the CDR3 is TGCGCCAGCAGCCAATTTGGACAGGGCGGCTACGAGCAGTACTTC. Protein: CASSQFGQGGYEQYF.

This clone was found once. The rearrangement links TRBV11-3 to TRBJ1-1; no reliable D call. This CDR3 contains 11 residues. V was pared by 7 bases and J by 3 bases, with 6 bases between. CDR1 is SGHNT, CDR2 YENEEA, per germline. The CDR3 DNA reads as TGTGCCAGCACCTTTGACACTGAAGCTTTCTTT. It yields the protein CASTFDTEAFF.

This rearrangement joins TRBV9 to TRBJ1-1; 7 bases are shared with TRBD1. The J segment lost 8 bases and the V segment lost 0 bases, leaving 7 bases of the junction unmatched. This CDR3 is built from 14 residues. The germline CDR1 and CDR2 sequences are SGDLS and YYNGEE. The CDR3 spells CASSVGAGGPEAFF. In nucleotides, the CDR3 is TGTGCCAGCAGCGTAGGGGCAGGGGGGCCCGAAGCTTTCTTT.

The chain links TRBV23-1 to TRBJ2-7; 15 bases agree with TRBD2. TRBV23-1 is sorted into the ORF group, with uncertain function. This CDR3 spans 17 amino acids. After removal of 2 bases from V and 6 bases from J, the junction contained 8 bases not matched to a gene. CDR3 DNA sequence: TGCGCCAGCAGTCAACGAGGGACTAGCGGGAGGACAGCCGAGCAGTACTTC. This encodes CASSQRGTSGRTAEQYF.

The rearrangement joins TRBV10-3 to TRBJ1-2, with D maybe TRBD1 (5 bases). Germline V gene lookup returns CDR1 ENHRY and CDR2 SYGVKD. The CDR3 consists of 15 residues. The germline V and J ends were trimmed by 3 bases and 0 bases, with 11 bases remaining between them. The DNA of the CDR3 is TGTGCCATCAGTGACGTCACAGGTCCTAACTATGGCTACACCTTC. This translates into CAISDVTGPNYGYTF.

The chain carries TRBV6-4 and TRBJ2-2; 8 bases are shared with TRBD2. CDR1 is MRHNA and CDR2 is SNTAGT in the germline V gene. There are 17 residues in the CDR3. J was trimmed by 12 bases and V by 2 bases; bases with no gene match: 17. CDR3 region: CASSDPRGRLPVAKLFF. The CDR3 DNA is TGTGCCAGCAGTGACCCTCGCGGGAGGCTTCCGGTCGCGAAGCTGTTTTTT.

V and J are TRBV4-1 and TRBJ1-1, with D possibly being TRBD1 (5 bases). This CDR3 region has 14 residues. Germline V gene data show CDR1 as MGHRA and CDR2 as YSYEKL. V was pared by 1 base and J by 5 bases, with 11 bases between. The CDR3 reads CASSQGGYRTEAFF. CDR3 DNA sequence: TGCGCCAGCAGCCAAGGGGGGTACAGAACTGAAGCTTTCTTT.

The V gene is TRBV6-4, the J gene TRBJ1-2; D is possibly TRBD1 (6 bases). There are 14 residues in the CDR3. V shed 6 bases and J shed 3 bases, with 14 bases lying between them. Germline CDR1 and CDR2: MRHNA and SNTAGT. As DNA, the CDR3 is TGTGCCAGCAGCCCCGGCAGGGGCCACTATGGCTACACCTTC. This codes for CASSPGRGHYGYTF.

This rearrangement joins TRBV30 to TRBJ2-7; no definite D call. Germline CDR1 reads GTSNPN; CDR2 reads SVGIG (reference sequence). The length of the CDR3 is 12 residues. V was pared by 3 bases and J by 4 bases, with 10 bases between. The CDR3 protein is CAWSSTFYEQYF. Written as DNA, the CDR3 is TGTGCCTGGAGCTCGACCTTTTACGAGCAGTACTTC.

The V gene is TRBV5-5, the J gene TRBJ1-6, with 7 bases matching TRBD1. This CDR3 spans 12 amino acids. Germline CDR1 reads SGHKS; CDR2 reads YYEKEE (reference sequence). The V and J ends lost 5 bases and 10 bases, in that order; junction bases with no gene match: 3. DNA for the CDR3: TGTGCCAGCAGACAGGGGCAATCACCCCTCCACTTT. Amino acids: CASRQGQSPLHF.

The CDR3: CASSIYSNIGWDTEAFF. Written as DNA, the CDR3 is TGTGCCAGTAGTATTTACAGTAATATAGGATGGGACACTGAAGCTTTCTTT. The genes are TRBV19 and TRBJ1-1; no definite D call. Trimming removed 3 bases from V and 3 bases from J, with 20 bases in between. This CDR3 is 17 amino acids long. CDR1 and CDR2 (germline): LNHDA, SQIVND (reference sequence).